This T cell receptor (beta chain) was captured by sequencing in a study of T cell clonality in common variable immunodeficiency. This clone was seen at least ten times. Its antigen is unidentified. The observed sequence ends 3 residues before the CDR3 terminus, with the missing tail filled in from the germline J gene. Patients and controls were mostly of Caucasian heritage. Sequencing used immunoSEQ multiplex PCR; TCRdb keeps in-frame clones, though not all of them. Observed in the sample are approximately 50,000 clones, none of them singletons. The CDR3 loop spans 16 amino acids. The V end was cut by 2 bases, the J end by 2 bases, with 16 bases between. The germline V gene has CDR1 SGHRS and CDR2 YFSETQ. Overall study findings and caveats: Common variable immunodeficiency TCR beta sequences reportedly had fewer deletions and N-nucleotide insertions. Repertoire-complication correlations in CVID were limited by patient heterogeneity. CVID subjects had higher TCRbeta clonality than healthy controls, most marked in about a third.

The sample comprised peripheral blood mononuclear cells. The chain couples TRBV5-1 to TRBJ1-1; D not certain. The clonotype was recovered from a person aged 18 to 75 in good health. The CDR3: CASSFPGLQRNTEAFF. The sequenced part of the CDR3 DNA is TGCGCCAGCAGCTTCCCAGGACTGCAAAGAAACACTGAA.